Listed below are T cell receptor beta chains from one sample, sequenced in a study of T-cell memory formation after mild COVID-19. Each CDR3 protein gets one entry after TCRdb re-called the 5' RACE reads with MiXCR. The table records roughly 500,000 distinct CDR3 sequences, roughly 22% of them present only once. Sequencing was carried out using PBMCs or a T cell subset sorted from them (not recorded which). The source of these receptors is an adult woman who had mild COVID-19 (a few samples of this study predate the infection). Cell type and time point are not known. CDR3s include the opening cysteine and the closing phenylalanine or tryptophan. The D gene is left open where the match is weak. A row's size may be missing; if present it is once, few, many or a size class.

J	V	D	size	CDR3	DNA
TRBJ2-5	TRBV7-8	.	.	CASSLGRVQETQYF	TGTGCCAGCAGCTTAGGCAGAGTCCAAGAGACCCAGTACTTC
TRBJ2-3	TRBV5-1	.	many	CASSLRVAGTDTQYF	TGCGCCAGCAGCTTGCGGGTAGCTGGCACAGATACGCAGTATTTT
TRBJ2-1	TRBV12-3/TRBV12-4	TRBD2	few	CASSPETSGSQVLSEQFF	TGTGCCAGCAGCCCTGAGACTAGCGGGAGTCAGGTCTTAAGTGAGCAGTTCTTC
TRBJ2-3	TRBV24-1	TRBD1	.	CATSDPQGARDTQYF	TGTGCCACCAGTGATCCTCAGGGGGCGAGAGATACGCAGTATTTT
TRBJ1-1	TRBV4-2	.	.	CASSQGGAGNTEAFF	TGTGCCAGCAGCCAAGGTGGGGCGGGGAACACTGAAGCTTTCTTT
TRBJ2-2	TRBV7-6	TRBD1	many	CASSLGTGVAGELFF	TGTGCCAGCAGCTTAGGGACAGGGGTCGCCGGGGAGCTGTTTTTT
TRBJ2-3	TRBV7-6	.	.	CASSFMGALSDTQYF	TGTGCCAGCAGCTTTATGGGAGCCTTATCGGATACGCAGTATTTT
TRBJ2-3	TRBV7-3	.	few	CASSPGPSPDTQYF	TGTGCCAGCAGCCCCGGGCCTAGCCCAGATACGCAGTATTTT
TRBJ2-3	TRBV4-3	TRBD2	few	CASSQDRLAVSTDTQYF	TGCGCCAGCAGCCAAGATAGACTAGCTGTAAGCACAGATACGCAGTATTTT
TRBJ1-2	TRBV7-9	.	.	CASSFLVGETATYGYTF	TGTGCCAGCAGCTTCCTAGTTGGGGAGACAGCGACTTATGGCTACACCTTC
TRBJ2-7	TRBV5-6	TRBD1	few	CASSFSRTGGSYEQYF	TGTGCCAGCAGCTTTTCCAGGACAGGGGGCTCCTACGAGCAGTACTTC
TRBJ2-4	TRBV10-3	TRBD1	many	CAVTTGIGIQYF	TGTGCCGTTACGACAGGGATCGGCATTCAGTACTTC
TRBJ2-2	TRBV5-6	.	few	CASSPSSVGVNTGELFF	TGTGCCAGCAGCCCATCCTCTGTGGGGGTGAACACCGGGGAGCTGTTTTTT
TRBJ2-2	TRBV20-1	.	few	CSARVSPGELFF	TGCAGTGCTAGAGTGTCTCCCGGGGAGCTGTTTTTT
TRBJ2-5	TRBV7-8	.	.	CASSLGSGSRTETQYF	TGTGCCAGCAGCTTGGGATCCGGGTCCCGGACGGAGACCCAGTACTTC
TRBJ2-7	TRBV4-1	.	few	CASSQVWAAYEQYF	TGCGCCAGCAGCCAGGTCTGGGCCGCCTACGAGCAGTACTTC
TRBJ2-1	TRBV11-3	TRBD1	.	CASSLDGTGKYNEQFF	TGTGCCAGCAGCTTAGATGGGACAGGGAAATACAATGAGCAGTTCTTC
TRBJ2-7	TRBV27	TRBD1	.	CASSFIGTNHRGISYEQYF	TGTGCCAGCAGTTTTATCGGAACAAATCACAGGGGAATCTCCTACGAGCAGTACTTC
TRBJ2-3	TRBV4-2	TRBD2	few	CASSPNGGGTDTQYF	TGTGCCAGCAGCCCGAACGGGGGAGGGACAGATACGCAGTATTTT
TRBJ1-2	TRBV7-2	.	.	CASSFREPYGYTF	TGTGCCAGCAGCTTCCGGGAACCCTATGGCTACACCTTC
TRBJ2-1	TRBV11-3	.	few	CASSPRLARDDEQFF	TGTGCCAGCAGCCCCAGGCTAGCTAGAGATGATGAGCAGTTCTTC
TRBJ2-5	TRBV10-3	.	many	CAIQGSNQETQYF	TGTGCCATCCAAGGGAGTAATCAAGAGACCCAGTACTTC
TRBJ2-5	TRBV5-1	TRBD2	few	CASSLAGGSVETQYF	TGCGCCAGCAGCTTGGCGGGGGGATCGGTCGAGACCCAGTACTTC
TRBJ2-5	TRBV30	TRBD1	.	CAWSDHRGLGETQYF	TGTGCCTGGAGTGACCACAGGGGGCTGGGGGAGACCCAGTACTTC
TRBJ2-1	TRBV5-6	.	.	CASSLRGRRSEQFF	TGTGCCAGCAGCTTGCGGGGGCGTAGGTCTGAGCAGTTCTTC
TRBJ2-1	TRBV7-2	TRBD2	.	CASSLELAGGDEQFF	TGTGCCAGCAGCTTAGAACTAGCGGGAGGGGATGAGCAGTTCTTC
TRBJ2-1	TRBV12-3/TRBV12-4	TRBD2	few	CASSSISRGIIAGGPNEQFF	TGTGCCAGCAGTTCAATTAGTCGGGGGATCATAGCGGGAGGGCCCAATGAGCAGTTCTTC
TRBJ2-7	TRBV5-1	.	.	CASSPGTENGEQYF	TGCGCCAGCAGCCCCGGGACGGAGAACGGCGAGCAGTACTTC
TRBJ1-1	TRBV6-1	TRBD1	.	CASSEPWTGYTEAFF	TGTGCCAGCAGCGAACCGTGGACAGGGTACACTGAAGCTTTCTTT
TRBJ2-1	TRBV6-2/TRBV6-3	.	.	CASSVGGPPGNEQFF	TGTGCCAGCAGCGTAGGGGGGCCCCCGGGCAATGAGCAGTTCTTC
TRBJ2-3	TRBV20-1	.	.	CSASHRGQSTDTQYF	TGCAGTGCTAGCCACCGCGGGCAAAGCACAGATACGCAGTATTTT
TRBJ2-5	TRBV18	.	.	CASSPELGRQETQYF	TGTGCCAGCTCACCAGAATTAGGTCGGCAAGAGACCCAGTACTTC
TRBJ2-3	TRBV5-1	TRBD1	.	CASQGDRTDTQYF	TGCGCCAGCCAGGGGGATCGAACAGATACGCAGTATTTT
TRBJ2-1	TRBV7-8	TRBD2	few	CASSPYIGSGRANEQFF	TGTGCCAGCAGCCCATATATTGGTAGCGGGAGGGCCAATGAGCAGTTCTTC
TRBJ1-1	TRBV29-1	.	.	CSVEDLGMWGNTEAFF	TGCAGCGTTGAAGATCTTGGTATGTGGGGGAACACTGAAGCTTTCTTT
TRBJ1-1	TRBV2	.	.	CASNPGMNTEAFF	TGTGCCAGCAATCCCGGCATGAACACTGAAGCTTTCTTT
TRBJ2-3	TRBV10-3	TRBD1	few	CAISAQGEDTQYF	TGTGCCATCAGTGCACAGGGGGAGGATACGCAGTATTTT
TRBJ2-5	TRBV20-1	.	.	CSARSPRGQETQYF	TGCAGTGCTAGATCCCCGAGGGGACAAGAGACCCAGTACTTC
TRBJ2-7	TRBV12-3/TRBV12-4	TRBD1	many	CASSMGTVYEQYF	TGTGCCAGCAGTATGGGGACAGTATACGAGCAGTACTTC
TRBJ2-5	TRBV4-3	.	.	CASSQGLGREKETQYF	TGCGCCAGCAGCCAAGGGCTAGGCCGCGAGAAAGAGACCCAGTACTTC
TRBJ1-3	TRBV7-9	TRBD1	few	CASSYGDSPLEF	TGTGCCAGCAGCTACGGGGACAGTCCCCTTGAATTT
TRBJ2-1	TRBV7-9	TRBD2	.	CASSSSGLAGEGFF	TGTGCCAGCAGCTCCTCGGGACTAGCGGGAGAAGGGTTCTTC
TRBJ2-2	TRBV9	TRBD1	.	CASSGVGGSGELFF	TGTGCCAGCAGCGGGGTAGGGGGCTCCGGGGAGCTGTTTTTT
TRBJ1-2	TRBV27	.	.	CASRDEPYGYTF	TGTGCCAGCAGGGACGAACCCTATGGCTACACCTTC
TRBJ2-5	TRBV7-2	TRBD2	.	CASSLSVGLAGWETQYF	TGTGCCAGCAGCTTATCAGTTGGACTAGCGGGATGGGAGACCCAGTACTTC
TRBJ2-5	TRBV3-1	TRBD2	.	CASSQVTSGQETQYF	TGTGCCAGCAGCCAAGTGACTAGCGGGCAAGAGACCCAGTACTTC
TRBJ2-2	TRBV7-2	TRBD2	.	CASSFRVGGRGTGELFF	TGTGCCAGCAGCTTTAGAGTAGGCGGGAGAGGAACCGGGGAGCTGTTTTTT
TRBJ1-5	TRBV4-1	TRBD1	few	CASSQGTGADQPQHF	TGCGCCAGCAGCCAGGGGACAGGGGCGGATCAGCCCCAGCATTTT
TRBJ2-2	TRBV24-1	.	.	CATRGGPGELFF	TGTGCCACGCGCGGTGGGCCCGGGGAGCTGTTTTTT
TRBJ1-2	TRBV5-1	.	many	CASSPGGDGYTF	TGCGCCAGCAGCCCCGGAGGGGATGGCTACACCTTC
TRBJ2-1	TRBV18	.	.	CASSPPRGSEGTYNEQFF	TGTGCCAGCTCACCTCCAAGGGGGTCGGAGGGTACCTACAATGAGCAGTTCTTC
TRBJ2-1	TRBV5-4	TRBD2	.	CASSSQAGEPYNEQFF	TGTGCCAGCAGCTCCCAAGCGGGAGAACCCTACAATGAGCAGTTCTTC
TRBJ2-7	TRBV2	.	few	CASTLNLGIPYEQYF	TGTGCCAGCACCTTAAATCTTGGGATTCCCTACGAGCAGTACTTC
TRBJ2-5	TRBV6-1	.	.	CASLLRQGLETQYF	TGTGCCAGCCTCTTAAGGCAGGGTCTGGAGACCCAGTACTTC
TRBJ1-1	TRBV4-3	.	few	CASSFKGRGRENTEAFF	TGCGCCAGCAGTTTCAAAGGCAGAGGGAGGGAGAACACTGAAGCTTTCTTT